The entry below gives a single T cell receptor (beta chain) sequence along with its context. The antigen is not known. The germline V gene has CDR1 LGHNA and CDR2 YNFKEQ. The CDR3 is made up of 14 amino acids. V was clipped by 4 bases and J by 4 bases, with 13 bases between them. These data are taken from a study of T cell responses to AZD1222 COVID-19 vaccine. Across the whole study: Recipients boosted at about 4 weeks or about 12 weeks are pooled.

Study-level points and caveats: It should be noted that donors were predominantly white British and more often female, and clonal diversity was possibly underestimated. Of the AZD1222 recipients, only five to seven were seropositive at baseline. Targets within unmutated variant regions were reportedly found for nearly half of spike-specific TCRs.

Assay: immunoSEQ multiplex PCR; the TCRdb copy retains only in-frame clones and omits some. This table has fewer than 120,000 clones, 85% to 95% appearing once. The specimen was peripheral blood, collected on day 0 of AZD1222 vaccination. The chain carries TRBV4-2 and TRBJ1-1; no firm D call. The clonotype originates from an adult in good health. In nucleotides, the CDR3 is TGTGCCAGCAGCCTTCGGGGAGAGACCACTGAAGCTTTCTTT. It yields the protein CASSLRGETTEAFF.